The 9 T cell receptor beta chains below come from one sample, sequenced in a study of human thymus T cells. Thymus was obtained from resections taken during corrective heart surgery. Using immunoSEQ multiplex PCR, the repertoire was profiled, and TCRdb retains in-frame clones only, with some absent. The sample shows some 120,000 clones, 90% to 95% of them seen only once. Sequencing was carried out using thymus tissue. Receptors originate from a boy younger than two with a congenital heart defect but otherwise immunologically healthy.

The J gene is TRBJ1-4, the V gene TRBV27, with 7 positions matching TRBD1. After removal of 6 bases from V and 8 bases from J, the junction contained 6 bases not matched to a gene. The CDR3 sequence is 13 residues long. Per germline, CDR1 MNHEY and CDR2 SMNVEV (reference sequence). This chain's CDR3 is CASRGDRIEKLFF. Here the CDR3 DNA reads TGTGCCAGCAGGGGGGACAGAATCGAAAAACTGTTTTTT.

The sample holds one count of this clone. The chain carries TRBV28 and TRBJ1-1, with D possibly being TRBD1 (5 bases). There are 19 residues in the CDR3. From germline, CDR1 is MDHEN and CDR2 SYDVKM. Trimming removed 5 bases at V and 1 base at J, with 26 bases between. The CDR3 DNA reads TGTGCCAGCAGTCCCGGGACGAAGGACGGAATGCGTGGGAACACTGAAGCTTTCTTT. Residues: CASSPGTKDGMRGNTEAFF. The variable domain in full, with the rest retrieved from reference TRBV28 and TRBJ1-1, is DVKVTQSSRYLVKRTGEKVFLECVQDMDHENMFWYRQDPGLGLRLIYFSYDVKMKEKGDIPEGYSVSREKKERFSLILESASTNQTSMYLCASSPGTKDGMRGNTEAFFGQGTRLTVV.

This clone showed up just once. V is TRBV4-3 and J is TRBJ2-7; D may match TRBD1 or TRBD2 (5 bases each). CDR1 and CDR2 (germline): LGHNA, YSLEER. The CDR3 loop spans 18 amino acids. V gave up 5 bases and J gave up 4 bases, with 27 bases separating them. The CDR3 DNA reads as TGCGCCAGCAGCGCAAGAAGGGCTTCAGGGTATGGGAGATACGAGCAGTACTTC. Residues: CASSARRASGYGRYEQYF.

V is TRBV30 and J is TRBJ1-2, with unresolved D. V lost 3 bases and J 5 bases, leaving 16 bases between the germline ends. Germline CDR1 reads GTSNPN; CDR2 reads SVGIG (reference sequence). There are 14 residues in the CDR3. The CDR3 here is CAWRVQGLLYGYTF. As DNA, the CDR3 is TGTGCCTGGAGGGTACAAGGGCTACTATATGGCTACACCTTC.

This clone was seen only once. The chain joins TRBV7-9 to TRBJ2-1; D might be TRBD1 (5 bases). Trimming took 7 bases from V and 3 from J, leaving 7 bases between them. The CDR3 runs to 12 residues. Germline lookup yields CDR1 SEHNR and CDR2 FQNEAQ (reference sequence). Here the CDR3 DNA reads TGTGCCAGCATCCAGGGCTACAATGAGCAGTTCTTC. Translated, it gives CASIQGYNEQFF. The variable domain in full, with the rest retrieved from reference TRBV7-9 and TRBJ2-1, is DTGVSQNPRHKITKRGQNVTFRCDPISEHNRLYWYRQTLGQGPEFLTYFQNEAQLEKSRLLSDRFSAERPKGSFSTLEIQRTEQGDSAMYLCASIQGYNEQFFGPGTRLTVL.

The rearrangement uses TRBV9 and TRBJ1-2, with D maybe TRBD1 (6 bases). CDR1 is SGDLS and CDR2 is YYNGEE in the germline V gene. This CDR3 is 13 amino acids long. Trimming stripped 6 bases from V and 4 bases from J, with 13 bases between. CDR3 region: CASTVRQAYGYTF. CDR3 in DNA: TGTGCCAGCACCGTTAGACAGGCCTATGGCTACACCTTC.

This chain connects TRBV7-3 to TRBJ1-2; D uncertain. Germline lookup yields CDR1 SGHTA and CDR2 FQGTGA. The CDR3 spans 15 residues. The V gene lost 0 bases and the J gene lost 1 base, with 9 bases spanning the gap. This CDR3 is CASSLTGLDNYGYTF. Here the CDR3 DNA reads TGTGCCAGCAGCTTAACCGGGTTGGATAACTATGGCTACACCTTC.

CDR3 region: CASSLEGGPPKTKNIQYF. The CDR3 nucleotides read TGCGCCAGCAGCCTTGAGGGGGGCCCCCCGAAGACCAAAAACATTCAGTACTTC. The chain uses TRBV5-1 and TRBJ2-4; D is perhaps TRBD1 or TRBD2 (6 bases each). Looked up from germline, CDR1 is SGHRS and CDR2 is YFSETQ. V lost 4 bases, J lost 2 bases, and 22 bases lay in between. This CDR3 region has 18 residues.

The chain links TRBV27 to TRBJ2-3, with 13 bases that match TRBD2. This CDR3 spans 17 amino acids. The V gene's germline CDR1 is MNHEY and CDR2 SMNVEV (reference sequence). V gave up 2 bases and J gave up 2 bases; unmatched junction bases: 4. This CDR3 is CASSLRLAGGNTDTQYF. CDR3 DNA sequence: TGTGCCAGCAGTTTAAGACTAGCGGGGGGAAACACAGATACGCAGTATTTT.